The source of this T cell receptor (beta chain) is a study of early T cells in non-severe SARS-CoV-2 infection. CDR1 is DFQATT, CDR2 SNEGSKA, per germline (reference sequence). CDR3 length equals 12 residues. V gave up 4 bases and J gave up 3 bases, with 9 bases separating them. Study observations and caveats: Reliance on VDJdb matching favored anti-spike CD8 responses; private and CD4 specificities were missed.

In the library, individual cDNA molecules carried attached unique molecular identifiers. TCRdb re-analysed the 5' RACE reads in MiXCR, keeping a single row per CDR3 protein. In the table there are about 110,000 distinct CDR3 sequences, roughly 13% of which are singletons. Only a few counts were recorded for this clonotype. Its antigen is not identified. The clonotype was recovered from an adult who was a healthcare worker with PCR-confirmed SARS-CoV-2 infection or an uninfected control (not recorded which). Sequences were derived from whole blood, sampled at baseline. V is TRBV20-1 and J is TRBJ1-2; D unclear. Written as DNA, the CDR3 is TGCAGTGCTACTACAAGAGACTATGGCTACACCTTC. It yields the protein CSATTRDYGYTF.